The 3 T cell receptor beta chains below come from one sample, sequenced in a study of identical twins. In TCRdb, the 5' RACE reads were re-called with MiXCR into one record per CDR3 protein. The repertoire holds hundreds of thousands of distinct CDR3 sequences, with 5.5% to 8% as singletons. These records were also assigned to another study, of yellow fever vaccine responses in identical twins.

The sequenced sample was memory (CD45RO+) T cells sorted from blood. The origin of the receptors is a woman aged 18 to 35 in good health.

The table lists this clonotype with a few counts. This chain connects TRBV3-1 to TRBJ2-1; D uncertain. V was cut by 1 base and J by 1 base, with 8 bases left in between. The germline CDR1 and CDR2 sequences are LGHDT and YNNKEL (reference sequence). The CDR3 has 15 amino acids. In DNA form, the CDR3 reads TGTGCCAGCAGCCAAGGCTACGGTTCCTACAATGAGCAGTTCTTC. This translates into CASSQGYGSYNEQFF.

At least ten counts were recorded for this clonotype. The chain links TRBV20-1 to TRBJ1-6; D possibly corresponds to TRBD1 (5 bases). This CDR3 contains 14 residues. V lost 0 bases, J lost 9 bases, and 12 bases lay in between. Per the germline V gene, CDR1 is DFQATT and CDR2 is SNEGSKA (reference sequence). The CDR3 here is CSARDGGDASPLHF. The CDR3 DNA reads TGCAGTGCTAGAGATGGGGGTGACGCTTCACCCCTCCACTTT.

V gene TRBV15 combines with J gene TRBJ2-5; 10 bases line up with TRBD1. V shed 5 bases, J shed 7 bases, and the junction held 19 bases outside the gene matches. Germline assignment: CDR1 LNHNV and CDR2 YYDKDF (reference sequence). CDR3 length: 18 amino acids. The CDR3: CATSPRTPGQGRRVTQYF. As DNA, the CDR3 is TGTGCCACCAGCCCGAGAACTCCGGGACAGGGGCGGAGAGTGACCCAGTACTTC. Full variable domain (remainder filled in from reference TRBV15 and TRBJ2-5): DAMVIQNPRYQVTQFGKPVTLSCSQTLNHNVMYWYQQKSSQAPKLLFHYYDKDFNNEADTPDNFQSRRPNTSFCFLDIRSPGLGDTAMYLCATSPRTPGQGRRVTQYFGPGTRLLVL.